This TCR beta chain was recorded in a study of cytomegalovirus exposure and HLA in healthy donors. At the level of the study: Tens of millions of unique TCRs from HLA-typed donors were held in an early release of data.

Among the donors, all were healthy bone marrow donors. Vbeta (60) and Jbeta (13) primers were used in the PCR. Here immunoSEQ multiplex PCR was the method, and the copy in TCRdb shows in-frame clones only, minus some. The table records roughly 240,000 clones, about four fifths of them present only once. This clone showed up just once. Germline values: CDR1 MNHEY, CDR2 SVGAGI. The CDR3 sequence is 14 residues long. The V gene lost 0 bases and the J gene lost 2 bases, with 8 bases spanning the gap. The clonotype comes from a middle-aged woman in good health and CMV-seropositive. This sequence joins TRBV6-5 and TRBJ2-7; D gene uncertain. Sequencing was done on a sample of PBMCs. CDR3 amino acids: CASSYSIGTYEQYF. The CDR3 DNA reads TGTGCCAGCAGTTACTCTATCGGTACCTACGAGCAGTACTTC.